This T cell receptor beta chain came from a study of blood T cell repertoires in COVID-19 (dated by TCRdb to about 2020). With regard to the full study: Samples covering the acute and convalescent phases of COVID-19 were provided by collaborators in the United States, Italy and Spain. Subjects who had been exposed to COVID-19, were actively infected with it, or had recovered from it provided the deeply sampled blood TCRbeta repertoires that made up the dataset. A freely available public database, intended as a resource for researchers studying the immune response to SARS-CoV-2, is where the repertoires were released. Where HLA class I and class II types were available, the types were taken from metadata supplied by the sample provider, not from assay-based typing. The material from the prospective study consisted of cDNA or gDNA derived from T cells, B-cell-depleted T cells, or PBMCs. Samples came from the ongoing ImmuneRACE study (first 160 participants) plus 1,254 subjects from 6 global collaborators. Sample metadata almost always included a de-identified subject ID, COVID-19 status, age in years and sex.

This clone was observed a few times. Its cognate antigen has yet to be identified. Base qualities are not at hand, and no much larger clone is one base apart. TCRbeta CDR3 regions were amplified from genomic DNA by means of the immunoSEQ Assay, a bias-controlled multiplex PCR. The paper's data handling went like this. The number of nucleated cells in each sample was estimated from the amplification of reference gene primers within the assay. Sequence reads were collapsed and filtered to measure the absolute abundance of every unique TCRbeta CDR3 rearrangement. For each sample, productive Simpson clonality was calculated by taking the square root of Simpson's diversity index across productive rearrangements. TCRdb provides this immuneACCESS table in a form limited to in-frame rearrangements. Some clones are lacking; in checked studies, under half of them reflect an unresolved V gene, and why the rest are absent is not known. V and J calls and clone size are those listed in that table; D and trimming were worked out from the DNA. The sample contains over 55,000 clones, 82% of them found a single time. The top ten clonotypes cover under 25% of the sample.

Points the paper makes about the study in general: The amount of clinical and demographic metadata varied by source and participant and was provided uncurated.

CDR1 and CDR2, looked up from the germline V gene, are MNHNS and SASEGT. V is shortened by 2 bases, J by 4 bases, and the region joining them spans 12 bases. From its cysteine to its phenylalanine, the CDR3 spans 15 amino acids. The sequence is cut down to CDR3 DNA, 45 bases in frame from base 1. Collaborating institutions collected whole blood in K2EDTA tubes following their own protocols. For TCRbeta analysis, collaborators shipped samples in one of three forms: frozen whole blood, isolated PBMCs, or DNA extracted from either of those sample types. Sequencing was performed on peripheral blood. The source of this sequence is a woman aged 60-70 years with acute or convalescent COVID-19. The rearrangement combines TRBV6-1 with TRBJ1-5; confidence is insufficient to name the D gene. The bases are TGTGCCAGCAGTGAACCGGGGATTTCAAATCAGCCCCAGCATTTT. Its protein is CASSEPGISNQPQHF.